The 18 T cell receptor beta chains presented below share a single source sample, sequenced in a study of T-cell reconstitution after alpha-beta-depleted transplantation in children. Using unique molecular identifiers, the investigators prepared the TCRbeta library. TCRdb reanalysed the PCR reads using MiXCR and keeps one entry per CDR3 protein. The data contain about 110,000 distinct CDR3 sequences, approximately 10% of them singletons. Sequencing used PBMCs from the stem cell graft donor, obtained from the stem cell graft. The receptors originated from a human donor who donated a stem cell graft to a child with acute lymphoblastic leukemia.

This clonotype was counted many times. The rearrangement links TRBV19 to TRBJ2-6; D possibly corresponds to TRBD2 (6 bases). The CDR3 is made up of 16 amino acids. Germline V gene data show CDR1 as LNHDA and CDR2 as SQIVND (reference sequence). The V gene lost 5 bases and the J gene lost 0 bases, with 11 bases spanning the gap. CDR3 loop: CASSLGLSSGANVLTF. The CDR3 DNA follows: TGTGCCAGTAGTCTGGGACTTAGCTCTGGGGCCAACGTCCTGACTTTC.

This clonotype came up many times. The chain has TRBV24-1 and TRBJ2-2; no clear D gene. CDR3 length equals 14 residues. CDR1 and CDR2 from the germline V gene are KGHDR and SFDVKD. Trimming left V 5 bases short and J 0 bases short, with 6 bases between. This chain's CDR3 is CATSGRSNTGELFF. The CDR3, as DNA: TGTGCCACCAGTGGACGGTCGAACACCGGGGAGCTGTTTTTT.

This clonotype was recorded at least ten times. The rearrangement joins TRBV7-2 to TRBJ2-5; a weak D match, TRBD2 (6 bases). Per germline, CDR1 SGHTA and CDR2 FQGNSA. The CDR3 sequence is 14 residues long. V shed 1 base and J shed 4 bases, with 10 bases lying between them. CDR3 in amino acids: CASSLVLAGETQYF. The DNA of the CDR3 is TGTGCCAGCAGCTTAGTACTAGCCGGAGAGACCCAGTACTTC.

This clonotype was found many times. The chain combines TRBV10-3 with TRBJ2-7; 11 bases agree with TRBD1. The CDR3 runs to 15 residues. The germline CDR1 and CDR2 sequences are ENHRY and SYGVKD. After removal of 2 bases from V and 6 bases from J, the junction contained 6 bases not matched to a gene. The CDR3 nucleotides are TGTGCCATCAGTGAGGGGGACAGGGGGATAGGCGAGCAGTACTTC. Translating gives CAISEGDRGIGEQYF.

The chain recombines TRBV20-1 with TRBJ1-3; 11 bases match TRBD1. J gave up 2 bases and V 6 bases, and 12 bases lay outside the gene matches. There are 17 residues in the CDR3. The germline gives CDR1 DFQATT, CDR2 SNEGSKA (reference sequence). Here the CDR3 reads CSALDRGPKTTGNTIYF. CDR3 coding DNA: TGCAGTGCCCTGGACAGGGGGCCGAAGACGACTGGAAACACCATATATTTT.

This clonotype was seen repeatedly, ten times or more. As DNA, the CDR3 is TGTGCCAGCAGCCCAATAGGGCGGGGCACCGGGGAGCTGTTTTTT. It codes for CASSPIGRGTGELFF. The chain combines TRBV7-2 with TRBJ2-2; D may be TRBD2 (6 bases). Trimming took 5 bases from V and 4 from J, leaving 14 bases between them. This CDR3 spans 15 amino acids. Germline values: CDR1 SGHTA, CDR2 FQGNSA.

In this sample, this clonotype turned up many times. The V and J genes are TRBV27 and TRBJ1-1, with D uncertain. The CDR3 runs 14 residues. Germline assignment: CDR1 MNHEY and CDR2 SMNVEV (reference sequence). Trimming pared 2 bases from V and 5 bases from J, leaving 12 bases between. The CDR3 reads CASSLGGVGTEAFF. The DNA for the CDR3 is TGTGCCAGCAGTTTAGGTGGGGTTGGAACTGAAGCTTTCTTT.

Ten or more counts support this clonotype. The chain combines TRBV7-9 with TRBJ1-2; unclear D gene. Deletions cut 2 bases from V and 8 bases from J, with 12 bases between. There are 13 residues in the CDR3. The germline V gene encodes CDR1 SEHNR and CDR2 FQNEAQ (reference sequence). The CDR3 sequence: CASSLQSYGGYTF. As DNA, the CDR3 is TGTGCCAGCAGCTTACAAAGCTATGGAGGCTACACCTTC.

This clonotype was detected many times. The chain carries TRBV19 and TRBJ1-5, with 7 nucleotides matching TRBD1. The CDR3 loop spans 17 amino acids. V lost 4 bases to trimming and J lost 2 bases; unmatched junction nucleotides: 11. Germline CDR1 and CDR2: LNHDA and SQIVND (reference sequence). This CDR3 is CASSTLEGAGGNQPQHF. Written as DNA, the CDR3 is TGTGCCAGTAGTACCCTAGAGGGGGCAGGGGGCAATCAGCCCCAGCATTTT.

This clonotype was observed at least ten times. The rearrangement joins TRBV7-9 to TRBJ2-5; TRBD2 matches 10 bases. Germline V gene data show CDR1 as SEHNR and CDR2 as FQNEAQ (reference sequence). J was trimmed by 4 bases and V by 5 bases; bases with no gene match: 4. The CDR3 spans 14 residues. The CDR3 coding sequence is TGTGCCAGCAGCCCCTCTAGCGGGAGAGAGACCCAGTACTTC. Protein product: CASSPSSGRETQYF.

This clonotype occurred many times. The chain has TRBV6-5 and TRBJ2-7; D call uncertain. From germline, CDR1 is MNHEY and CDR2 SVGAGI. This CDR3 has 14 amino acids. V dropped 0 bases and J dropped 3 bases, with 9 bases sitting between them. The CDR3: CASSYSGPDYEQYF. CDR3 DNA sequence: TGTGCCAGCAGTTACTCGGGCCCGGACTACGAGCAGTACTTC.

This clonotype appeared many times. The CDR3 reads CSGQHQETQYF. The CDR3, as DNA: TGCAGTGGACAGCACCAAGAGACCCAGTACTTC. The chain carries TRBV20-1 and TRBJ2-5; the D gene is possibly TRBD1 (5 bases). CDR1 and CDR2 (germline): DFQATT, SNEGSKA (reference sequence). Trimming left V 7 bases short and J 0 bases short, with 6 bases between. This CDR3 region has 11 residues.

Ten or more counts support this clonotype. The V gene is TRBV21-1, the J gene TRBJ2-2. TRBV21-1 is a recognized pseudogene. This CDR3 has 18 residues. Here the CDR3 DNA reads TGTGCCAGCAGCCGTTTCTGGGTCAATAATCTTGGCGCCGGGGAGCTGTTTTTT. Amino acids: CASSRFWVNNLGAGELFF.

Ten or more counts support this clonotype. The chain joins TRBV12-3 or TRBV12-4 to TRBJ2-6; D unresolved. The CDR3 is 13 residues long. V lost 8 bases to trimming and J lost 2 bases, with 7 bases between them. The CDR3 region has the DNA TGTGCCAGCCTCCTTGCTGGGGCCAACGTCCTGACTTTC. Its protein product is CASLLAGANVLTF.

Ten or more counts support this clonotype. The CDR3 nucleotides are TGTGCCACCTGGACAGGGGAGAGGGCAGATACGCAGTATTTT. Translation: CATWTGERADTQYF. The chain employs TRBV15 and TRBJ2-3; 9 bases line up with TRBD1. The germline gives CDR1 LNHNV, CDR2 YYDKDF (reference sequence). The CDR3 has 14 residues. J gave up 4 bases and V 8 bases, and 7 bases lay outside the gene matches.

This clonotype appeared many times. The chain is built from TRBV6-5 and TRBJ2-1; D perhaps matches TRBD2 (6 bases). The CDR3 consists of 16 residues. Germline assignment: CDR1 MNHEY and CDR2 SVGAGI. Trimming cost V 8 bases and J 2 bases, with 19 bases left between them. The CDR3 DNA is TGTGCCAGCTCGTCCGATGGGGCGGGACCCTACAATGAGCAGTTCTTC. Translated: CASSSDGAGPYNEQFF.

This clonotype was seen many times. V usage is TRBV27 and J usage is TRBJ1-2; the D is unclear. Germline V gene data show CDR1 as MNHEY and CDR2 as SMNVEV (reference sequence). CDR3 length: 13 residues. The V and J ends lost 10 bases and 0 bases respectively, with 12 bases between them. The CDR3 region has the DNA TGTGCCACCCGGACCTTCTCTAACTATGGCTACACCTTC. This sequence encodes CATRTFSNYGYTF.

This clonotype was observed at least ten times. The rearrangement uses TRBV10-3 and TRBJ2-7; TRBD1 agrees at 9 bases. CDR1 is ENHRY, CDR2 SYGVKD, per germline. The CDR3 has 16 residues. The V segment lost 3 bases and the J segment 6 bases; nucleotides outside the gene matches: 12. This chain's CDR3 is CAISERKTGQGGEQYF. DNA of the CDR3: TGTGCCATCAGTGAACGAAAGACGGGACAGGGTGGCGAGCAGTACTTC.